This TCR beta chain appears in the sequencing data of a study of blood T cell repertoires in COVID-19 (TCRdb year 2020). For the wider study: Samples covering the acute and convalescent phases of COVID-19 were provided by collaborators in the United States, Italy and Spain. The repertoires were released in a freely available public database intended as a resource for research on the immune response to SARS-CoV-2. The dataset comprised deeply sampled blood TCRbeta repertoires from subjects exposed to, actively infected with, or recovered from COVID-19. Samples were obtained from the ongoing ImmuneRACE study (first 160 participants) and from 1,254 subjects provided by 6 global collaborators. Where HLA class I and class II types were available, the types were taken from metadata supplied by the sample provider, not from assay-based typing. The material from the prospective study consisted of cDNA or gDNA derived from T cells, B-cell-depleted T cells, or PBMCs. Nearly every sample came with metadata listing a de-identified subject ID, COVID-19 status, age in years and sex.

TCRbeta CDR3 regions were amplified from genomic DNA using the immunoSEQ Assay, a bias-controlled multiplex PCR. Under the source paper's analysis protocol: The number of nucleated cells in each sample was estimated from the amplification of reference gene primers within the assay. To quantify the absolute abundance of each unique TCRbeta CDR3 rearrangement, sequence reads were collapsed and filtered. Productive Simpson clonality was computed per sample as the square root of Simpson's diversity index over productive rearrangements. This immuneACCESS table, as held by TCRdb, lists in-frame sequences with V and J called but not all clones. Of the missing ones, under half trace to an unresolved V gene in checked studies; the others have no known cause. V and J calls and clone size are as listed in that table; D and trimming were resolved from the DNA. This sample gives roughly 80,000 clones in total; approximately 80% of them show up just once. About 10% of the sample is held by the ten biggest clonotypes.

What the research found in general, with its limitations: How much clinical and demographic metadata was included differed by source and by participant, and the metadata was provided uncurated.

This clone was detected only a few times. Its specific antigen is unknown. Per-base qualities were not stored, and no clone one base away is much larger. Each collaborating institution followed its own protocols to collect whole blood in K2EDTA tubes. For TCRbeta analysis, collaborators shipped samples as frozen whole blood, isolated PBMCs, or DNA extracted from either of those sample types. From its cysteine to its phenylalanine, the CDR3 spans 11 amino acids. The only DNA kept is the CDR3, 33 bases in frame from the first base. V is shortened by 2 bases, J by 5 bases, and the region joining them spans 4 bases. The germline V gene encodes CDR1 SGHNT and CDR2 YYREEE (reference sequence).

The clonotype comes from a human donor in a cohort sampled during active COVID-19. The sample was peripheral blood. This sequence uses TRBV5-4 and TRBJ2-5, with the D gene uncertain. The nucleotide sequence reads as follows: TGTGCCAGCAGCTTAGCGGAGACCCAGTACTTC. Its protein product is CASSLAETQYF.